This T cell receptor beta chain was sequenced for a study of CD8 T cells in Susac syndrome. Negative isolation yielded CD4+ and CD8+ T cells, and FACS enriched TEMRA cells. Study-level findings and limits: The study admitted that it had a relatively small number of individuals in its TCR sequencing and HLA analysis.

Comments on this clonotype: The antigen is unknown.

V lost 5 bases, J lost 7 bases, and 11 bases stayed unmatched. This CDR3 is 15 amino acids long. Random hexamers were used to reverse transcribe an amount of roughly 0.45 to 1 ug RNA. The CDR3 of TCR beta was amplified by immunoSEQ multiplex PCR across 54 Vbeta and 13 Jbeta. TCRdb processed the immunoSEQ multiplex PCR reads anew with MiXCR; each CDR3 protein has one entry. The data show more than 250,000 distinct CDR3 sequences, 92% seen once. The material sequenced was CD4+ T cells from PBMCs. The TCR was taken from a human donor with multiple sclerosis. The V and J genes are TRBV12-3 or TRBV12-4 and TRBJ1-5, with 7 bases that match TRBD1. The CDR3 sequence: CASSLRGTEGQPQHF. CDR3 nucleotide sequence: TGTGCCAGCAGTCTCCGGGGGACAGAAGGCCAGCCCCAGCATTTT.